These 18 T cell receptor beta chains came from one sample sequenced in a study of identical twins (dated by TCRdb to 2015 to 2016). The library was obtained by 5' RACE. TCRdb records Illumina HiSeq 2000 as the sequencer. TCRdb redid the processing of the public reads, applying fastp at Q25 and MiXCR, and retained in-frame beta chains. Entries are consolidated by CDR3 protein sequence, retaining the most common genes and DNA. This sample holds 220,000 or so distinct CDR3 sequences; approximately 7% were observed only once. The biggest ten clones account for roughly 3.7% of the sample. Separately, the same data were catalogued under a study of yellow fever vaccine responses in identical twins.

The sample was memory (CD45RO+) T cells sorted from blood. The cell subset or site tag for this specimen amounts to: CD45RO+ enriched T cells. These receptors were obtained from a woman aged 18-29 years in good health.

Many counts were recorded for this clonotype. The rearrangement uses TRBV10-2 and TRBJ1-6, with D unclear. Looked up from germline, CDR1 is WSHSY and CDR2 is SAAADI. The V end was cut by 5 bases, the J end by 10 bases, with 6 bases between. The CDR3 is made up of 11 amino acids. This chain's CDR3 is CASSPGSPLHF. The DNA of the CDR3 is TGCGCCAGCAGTCCGGGATCACCCCTCCACTTT.

This clonotype occurred a few times. The chain couples TRBV3-1 to TRBJ2-7; D is undetermined. V lost 0 bases, J lost 4 bases, and 16 bases lay in between. CDR3 length equals 16 residues. Germline V CDR1 and CDR2: LGHDT, YNNKEL (reference sequence). CDR3 sequence (DNA): TGTGCCAGCAGCCAAGATCCGTCGTGGATGTTGTACGAGCAGTACTTC. Translating it yields CASSQDPSWMLYEQYF.

This clonotype has a count of ten or more. The rearrangement links TRBV20-1 to TRBJ1-4; possible D gene TRBD1, 6 bases. CDR1 is DFQATT and CDR2 is SNEGSKA in the germline V gene (reference sequence). The CDR3 consists of 16 residues. The V end lost 0 bases, the J end lost 7 bases, and 18 bases lay between the germline ends. CDR3 residues: CSARDSQPRGGEKLFF. DNA of the CDR3: TGCAGTGCTAGAGATTCACAGCCAAGAGGGGGTGAAAAACTGTTTTTT.

This clonotype came up many times. The chain links TRBV12-3 or TRBV12-4 to TRBJ1-6; 8 nucleotides agree with TRBD1. The CDR3 covers 16 residues. V lost 5 bases, J lost 3 bases, and 6 bases stayed unmatched. CDR3 sequence: CASSRQGIVYNSPLHF. CDR3 nucleotides: TGTGCCAGCAGTAGACAGGGGATTGTCTATAATTCACCCCTCCACTTT.

The V and J genes are TRBV12-3 or TRBV12-4 and TRBJ2-1; D remains ambiguous. CDR3 size: 15 residues. Trimming stripped 3 bases from V and 0 bases from J, with 9 bases between. The CDR3 bases are TGTGCCAGCAGTTTTGGATTACTCTCCTACAATGAGCAGTTCTTC. Translating it yields CASSFGLLSYNEQFF.

The sample holds many counts of this clonotype. The rearrangement uses TRBV7-9 and TRBJ2-3; the D gene could be TRBD1 or TRBD2 (5 bases each). The germline V gene encodes CDR1 SEHNR and CDR2 FQNEAQ (reference sequence). This CDR3 is built from 15 residues. Trimming shortened V by 4 bases and J by 0 bases, and 11 bases separated the two germline ends. The CDR3 coding sequence is TGTGCCAGCAGCTCCGGGGCCACTAGCACAGATACGCAGTATTTT. Translation: CASSSGATSTDTQYF.

This clonotype was observed many times. The chain employs TRBV24-1 and TRBJ2-1; 9 nucleotides match TRBD2. Trimming cost V 4 bases and J 4 bases; bases outside gene matches: 10. Germline lookup yields CDR1 KGHDR and CDR2 SFDVKD. This CDR3 is 17 amino acids long. The CDR3 loop is CATSDPSPSGKYNEQFF. The CDR3 coding sequence is TGTGCCACCAGTGACCCATCCCCTAGCGGGAAATACAATGAGCAGTTCTTC.

This clonotype has a count of ten or more. The chain combines TRBV3-1 with TRBJ2-1; tentatively, D is TRBD1 or TRBD2 (5 bases each). Germline V lookup: CDR1 LGHDT, CDR2 YNNKEL (reference sequence). The CDR3 is 18 amino acids. Trimming shortened V by 4 bases and J by 1 base, and 20 bases separated the two germline ends. Written as DNA, the CDR3 is TGTGCCAGCAGCCTCGGGACCCCTGAGCAGGTTTCCTACAATGAGCAGTTCTTC. This codes for CASSLGTPEQVSYNEQFF.

The table lists this clonotype with a few counts. This chain joins TRBV7-9 and TRBJ1-2, with 9 bases lining up with TRBD1. Germline V gives CDR1 SEHNR, CDR2 FQNEAQ (reference sequence). J gave up 8 bases and V 4 bases, and 8 bases lay outside the gene matches. This CDR3 contains 14 residues. CDR3 DNA: TGTGCCAGCAGCTCCCAACAGGGGGCGAAGGGCTACACCTTC. Translated, it gives CASSSQQGAKGYTF.

The sample holds a few counts of this clonotype. The genes are TRBV7-8 and TRBJ2-1; D is undetermined. V was trimmed by 0 bases and J by 0 bases, leaving 9 bases between them. The CDR3 contains 16 residues. Germline lookup yields CDR1 SGHVS and CDR2 FQNEAQ. The CDR3 spells CASSLAGYSSYNEQFF. CDR3 nucleotides: TGTGCCAGCAGCTTAGCGGGGTATAGCTCCTACAATGAGCAGTTCTTC.

This clonotype came up many times. The chain employs TRBV20-1 and TRBJ1-1; D is perhaps TRBD1 (6 bases). Germline lookup yields CDR1 DFQATT and CDR2 SNEGSKA (reference sequence). The V and J ends lost 5 bases and 5 bases respectively, with 18 bases between them. There are 14 residues in the CDR3. CDR3 sequence reads: CSASGGRVETEAFF. DNA for the CDR3: TGCAGTGCTTCGGGGGGCAGGGTGGAAACTGAAGCTTTCTTT.

There are many counts of this clonotype. J is TRBJ1-4 and V is TRBV6-1; 10 bases fit TRBD1. CDR3 length: 15 amino acids. J gave up 10 bases and V 5 bases, and 10 bases lay outside the gene matches. Germline CDR1 reads MNHNS; CDR2 reads SASEGT. The CDR3 sequence is CASSRGTGAAGKLFF. CDR3 sequence (DNA): TGTGCCAGCAGTCGAGGGACAGGGGCAGCCGGAAAACTGTTTTTT.

This clonotype was seen a handful of times. This chain links TRBV25-1 with TRBJ2-3, with 14 bases that match TRBD2. V was pared by 9 bases and J by 3 bases, with 8 bases of the junction left unmatched. CDR1 and CDR2 (germline): MGHDK, SYGVNS. The CDR3 is 16 residues long. The CDR3 sequence is CASTTGTSGSTDTQYF. The CDR3 region has the DNA TGTGCCAGTACCACCGGGACTAGCGGGAGTACAGATACGCAGTATTTT.

The chain is built from TRBV12-3 or TRBV12-4 and TRBJ1-4, with 9 positions matching TRBD1. The V segment lost 4 bases and the J segment 8 bases; nucleotides outside the gene matches: 8. The CDR3 sequence is 15 residues long. CDR3 in DNA: TGTGCCAGCAGTTCGCCGGACAGGGGCACGGAAAAACTGTTTTTT. Its protein is CASSSPDRGTEKLFF.

The CDR3 reads CASTKNLGGQETQYF. Written as DNA, the CDR3 is TGTGCCAGCACCAAAAATCTCGGAGGTCAAGAGACCCAGTACTTC. V usage is TRBV12-3 or TRBV12-4 and J usage is TRBJ2-5, with D possibly being TRBD2 (5 bases). The CDR3 length is 15 residues. The V gene lost 7 bases and the J gene lost 2 bases, with 17 bases spanning the gap.

This chain uses TRBV20-1 with TRBJ2-3; D is possibly TRBD2 (7 bases). The CDR3 loop spans 15 amino acids. CDR1 and CDR2 (germline): DFQATT, SNEGSKA (reference sequence). V lost 6 bases, J lost 0 bases, and 16 bases lay in between. In DNA, the CDR3 is TGCAGTGCCCGGGGAGGGGGGGGTAGCACAGATACGCAGTATTTT. Residues: CSARGGGGSTDTQYF.

In this sample, this clonotype turned up a few times. The rearrangement joins TRBV5-1 to TRBJ2-5; D gene unclear. The germline V gene has CDR1 SGHRS and CDR2 YFSETQ. Between the trimmed V and J ends, which lost 2 bases and 5 bases, there was a span of 13 bases. The CDR3 is 14 amino acids. CDR3 in amino acids: CASSFFGNRETQYF. The CDR3 nucleotides read TGCGCCAGCAGCTTTTTTGGGAATCGGGAGACCCAGTACTTC. Full variable domain (outside the CDR3, taken from reference TRBV5-1 and TRBJ2-5): KAGVTQTPRYLIKTRGQQVTLSCSPISGHRSVSWYQQTPGQGLQFLFEYFSETQRNKGNFPGRFSGRQFSNSRSEMNVSTLELGDSALYLCASSFFGNRETQYFGPGTRLLVL.

This clonotype was counted only a few times. The CDR3 loop is CSATTGAQGYTF. The DNA for the CDR3 is TGCAGTGCTACAACAGGGGCGCAAGGCTACACCTTC. The rearrangement links TRBV20-1 to TRBJ1-2, with 7 bases fitting TRBD1. The CDR3 contains 12 residues. Trimming cost V 4 bases and J 8 bases; bases outside gene matches: 7. Per germline, CDR1 DFQATT and CDR2 SNEGSKA (reference sequence).